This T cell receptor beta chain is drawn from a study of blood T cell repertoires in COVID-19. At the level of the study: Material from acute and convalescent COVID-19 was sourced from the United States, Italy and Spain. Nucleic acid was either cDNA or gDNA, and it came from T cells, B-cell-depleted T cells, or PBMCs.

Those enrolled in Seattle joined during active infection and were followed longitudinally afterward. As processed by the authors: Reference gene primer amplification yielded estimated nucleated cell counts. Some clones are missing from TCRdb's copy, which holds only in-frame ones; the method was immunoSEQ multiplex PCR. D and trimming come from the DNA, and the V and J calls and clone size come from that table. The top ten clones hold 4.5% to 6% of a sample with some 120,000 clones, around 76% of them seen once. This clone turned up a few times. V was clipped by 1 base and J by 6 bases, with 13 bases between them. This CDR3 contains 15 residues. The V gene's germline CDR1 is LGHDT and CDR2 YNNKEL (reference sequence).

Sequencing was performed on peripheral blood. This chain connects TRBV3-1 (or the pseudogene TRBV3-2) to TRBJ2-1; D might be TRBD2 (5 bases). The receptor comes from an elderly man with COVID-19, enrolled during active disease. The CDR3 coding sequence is TGTGCCAGCAGCCAAGGAGGGCTAGAGCCCAATGAGCAGTTCTTC. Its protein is CASSQGGLEPNEQFF.